A single T cell receptor (beta chain) is shown here with its context. Its antigen is as yet unknown. The sample comes from a study of T-cell memory formation after mild COVID-19. Regarding the study as a whole: Pre-infection memory already had some responding clones, implying cross-reactive memory joined. Of the contracting clones, CD4+ ones lay mainly in CM and EM, and CD8+ ones in EMRA.

V lost 5 bases to trimming and J lost 4 bases, with 9 bases between them. The V gene's germline CDR1 is DFQATT and CDR2 SNEGSKA (reference sequence). The CDR3 extends over 11 amino acids. TCRalpha and TCRbeta libraries used 5'RACE with constant-segment primers and UMIs. TCRdb called the 5' RACE reads again in MiXCR, with one record for every CDR3 protein. This table has 300,000 to 400,000 distinct CDR3 sequences, less than 20% appearing once. This sequence joins TRBV20-1 and TRBJ2-7; D uncertain. The material sequenced was PBMCs or a T cell subset sorted from them (not recorded which). This receptor was obtained from a young man who had mild COVID-19 (a few samples of this study predate the infection). Cell type and time point are not known. In DNA form, the CDR3 reads TGCAGTGCTGGATTCGGGTACGAGCAGTACTTC. Its protein product is CSAGFGYEQYF.